This entry lists 32 T cell receptor beta chains sequenced from one sample in a study of blood T cell repertoires in COVID-19. Repertoires were generated with immunoSEQ multiplex PCR, while TCRdb's copy carries only in-frame clones and drops some. The sample records fewer than 300,000 clones, 90% being singletons. Sequencing was carried out using PBMCs or T cells enriched from blood (not recorded which). The source of these receptors is a woman between 25 and 40 years old who had recovered from COVID-19.

This rearrangement joins TRBV7-2 to TRBJ1-5; 11 bases are shared with TRBD1. J lost 0 bases, V lost 6 bases, and 13 bases had no gene match. From germline, CDR1 is SGHTA and CDR2 FQGNSA. The CDR3 is made up of 19 amino acids. The CDR3 region is CASRISGTGGTYSNQPQHF. CDR3 sequence (DNA): TGTGCCAGCAGGATCTCCGGGACAGGGGGGACCTATAGCAATCAGCCCCAGCATTTT.

J is TRBJ1-5 and V is TRBV10-2; D unclear. Looked up from germline, CDR1 is WSHSY and CDR2 is SAAADI. Trimming shortened V by 8 bases and J by 6 bases, and 17 bases separated the two germline ends. The CDR3 extends over 14 amino acids. The CDR3 protein is CASGGNLAGQPQHF. The CDR3 DNA is TGCGCCAGCGGAGGGAATTTGGCGGGTCAGCCCCAGCATTTT.

The V call is TRBV28, the J call TRBJ1-2; 12 bases match TRBD1. The V and J ends lost 8 bases and 7 bases, in that order; junction bases with no gene match: 11. Germline CDR1 reads MDHEN; CDR2 reads SYDVKM. The CDR3 sequence is 15 residues long. In nucleotides, the CDR3 is TGTGCCAGCGGGACAGGGGGCCGGCAAATGCGTGGCTACACCTTC. Amino acid sequence: CASGTGGRQMRGYTF.

The rearrangement links TRBV7-6 to TRBJ1-1, with D possibly matching TRBD1 (5 bases). The CDR3 length is 15 residues. CDR1 is SGHVS and CDR2 is FNYEAQ in the germline V gene. The germline V and J ends were trimmed by 1 base and 1 base, with 10 bases remaining between them. CDR3 in amino acids: CASSLGGTGNTEAFF. The CDR3 nucleotides read TGTGCCAGCAGCTTAGGGGGCACGGGGAACACTGAAGCTTTCTTT.

The chain links TRBV11-2 to TRBJ2-7, with D possibly matching TRBD1 (6 bases). This CDR3 region has 15 residues. The V gene's germline CDR1 is SGHAT and CDR2 FQNNGV. V was shortened by 3 bases and J by 0 bases, with 12 bases between the two germline ends. CDR3 in amino acids: CASSLGDRSSYEQYF. The CDR3 DNA reads TGTGCCAGCAGCTTGGGCGACAGGAGCTCCTACGAGCAGTACTTC.

The gene calls are TRBV28 and TRBJ2-5; tentatively, D is TRBD1 (6 bases). Trimming removed 2 bases at V and 5 bases at J, with 15 bases between. The CDR3 covers 15 residues. The V gene's germline CDR1 is MDHEN and CDR2 SYDVKM. The CDR3 nucleotides read TGTGCCAGCAGTTTAGGGGGCCTCACGGGGGAGACCCAGTACTTC. This translates into CASSLGGLTGETQYF.

The chain has TRBV5-5 and TRBJ2-4, with TRBD1 identical over 9 bases. The V gene end was trimmed by 4 bases and the J gene end by 7 bases; junction bases not matched to a gene: 9. The CDR3 loop spans 15 amino acids. Germline CDR1 is SGHKS and CDR2 is YYEKEE (reference sequence). The CDR3 here is CASSGEQGARNIQYF. Here the CDR3 DNA reads TGTGCCAGCAGCGGTGAACAGGGGGCGCGGAACATTCAGTACTTC.

V usage is TRBV27 and J usage is TRBJ1-1; 7 bases are a match to TRBD1. The CDR3 is 15 residues long. CDR1 MNHEY and CDR2 SMNVEV come from the germline V gene (reference sequence). The V gene end was trimmed by 4 bases and the J gene end by 0 bases; junction bases not matched to a gene: 5. This chain's CDR3 is CASSSQTGMNTEAFF. In DNA, the CDR3 is TGTGCCAGCAGTTCCCAGACAGGGATGAACACTGAAGCTTTCTTT.

This sequence joins TRBV6-2 or TRBV6-3 and TRBJ1-1, with no clear D. V was pared by 2 bases and J by 1 base, with 14 bases between. The CDR3 spans 16 residues. Germline CDR1 is MNHEY and CDR2 is SVGEGT. CDR3 amino acids: CASSYPELRGNTEAFF. The CDR3, as DNA: TGTGCCAGCAGTTACCCTGAACTCAGAGGGAACACTGAAGCTTTCTTT.

This clone was recorded only once. The junction departs from germline at one end; a sequencing error may be responsible. The CDR3 sequence is CASSLGRTGGPEYEQYF. CDR3 nucleotides: TGTGCCAGCAGCCTAGGAAGGACAGGAGGGCCAGAGTACGAGCAGTACTTC. The gene calls are TRBV13 and TRBJ2-7, with a possible D match to TRBD1 (7 bases). The CDR3 consists of 17 residues. Germline CDR1 reads PRHDT; CDR2 reads FYEKMQ (reference sequence).

The chain links TRBV24-1 to TRBJ2-3; D perhaps matches TRBD1 (6 bases). The CDR3 consists of 14 residues. The V end lost 9 bases, the J end lost 3 bases, and 15 bases lay between the germline ends. Germline lookup yields CDR1 KGHDR and CDR2 SFDVKD. This CDR3 reads CATSVGARTDTQYF. CDR3 DNA: TGTGCCACCTCTGTGGGGGCGAGGACAGATACGCAGTATTTT.

The V call is TRBV28, the J call TRBJ1-1, with TRBD1 matching over 7 bases. The CDR3 is made up of 12 amino acids. J lost 11 bases, V lost 6 bases, and 9 bases had no gene match. Germline V CDR1 and CDR2: MDHEN, SYDVKM. CDR3 in DNA: TGTGCCAGCAGGTCCTACAGGGGAGACGCTTTCTTT. It yields the protein CASRSYRGDAFF.

The V gene is TRBV27, the J gene TRBJ1-2; no clear D gene. V gave up 6 bases and J gave up 2 bases, with 16 bases separating them. Germline V gene data show CDR1 as MNHEY and CDR2 as SMNVEV (reference sequence). The length of the CDR3 is 15 residues. In nucleotides, the CDR3 is TGTGCCAGCAGCCCCTTGTGGGGAGGGAACTATGGCTACACCTTC. Translating gives CASSPLWGGNYGYTF.

The chain carries TRBV6-1 and TRBJ1-4, with D maybe TRBD1 (5 bases). V was cut by 4 bases and J by 2 bases, with 14 bases left in between. Germline loops: CDR1 MNHNS, CDR2 SASEGT. This CDR3 has 16 residues. As DNA, the CDR3 is TGTGCCAGCAGTGTTGACTCAGGGTTCACTAATGAAAAACTGTTTTTT. This codes for CASSVDSGFTNEKLFF.

The J gene is TRBJ2-7, the V gene TRBV7-2, with 10 bases matching TRBD2. The CDR3 totals 18 residues. Germline values: CDR1 SGHTA, CDR2 FQGNSA. Trimming at V came to 0 bases and at J to 0 bases, leaving 8 bases not matched to a gene. For the CDR3, the DNA is TGTGCCAGCAGCTTAGCCGGGCAGCTAGCGGGAGCCTCCTACGAGCAGTACTTC. Translating it yields CASSLAGQLAGASYEQYF. Combining the CDR3 with reference TRBV7-2 and TRBJ2-7 gives the whole variable domain GAGVSQSPSNKVTEKGKDVELRCDPISGHTALYWYRQSLGQGLEFLIYFQGNSAPDKSGLPSDRFSAERTGGSVSTLTIQRTQQEDSAVYLCASSLAGQLAGASYEQYFGPGTRLTVT.

Of note for this clone: Mismatch with germline at one junction end may stem from a read error. V gene TRBV5-1 combines with J gene TRBJ1-1; D is uncertain. The V gene's germline CDR1 is SGHRS and CDR2 YFSETQ. This CDR3 is 13 amino acids long. CDR3 protein: CASSEGRNAEAFF. Here the CDR3 DNA reads TGCGCCAGCAGCGAGGGCCGGAACGCTGAAGCTTTCTTT. Supplemented by reference TRBV5-1 and TRBJ1-1, the full variable domain reads KAGVTQTPRYLIKTRGQQVTLSCSPISGHRSVSWYQQTPGQGLQFLFEYFSETQRNKGNFPGRFSGRQFSNSRSEMNVSTLELGDSALYLCASSEGRNAEAFFGQGTRLTVV.

The chain has TRBV19 and TRBJ2-5; 9 nucleotides align to TRBD2. Germline CDR1 LNHDA, CDR2 SQIVND (reference sequence). This CDR3 is 15 amino acids long. The V segment lost 1 base and the J segment 0 bases; nucleotides outside the gene matches: 0. The CDR3 loop reads CASSIGLADQETQYF. In nucleotides, the CDR3 is TGTGCCAGTAGTATAGGACTAGCGGACCAAGAGACCCAGTACTTC.

V and J are TRBV18 and TRBJ2-1, with D maybe TRBD1 (6 bases). Germline assignment: CDR1 KGHSH and CDR2 LQKENI. The CDR3 has 14 residues. Trimming removed 2 bases at V and 5 bases at J, with 10 bases between. In DNA form, the CDR3 reads TGTGCCAGCTCACCAGTAGGGGGAAACAATGAGCAGTTCTTC. Protein sequence: CASSPVGGNNEQFF. Based on the CDR3 plus reference TRBV18 and TRBJ2-1, the full variable domain is NAGVMQNPRHLVRRRGQEARLRCSPMKGHSHVYWYRQLPEEGLKFMVYLQKENIIDESGMPKERFSAEFPKEGPSILRIQQVVRGDSAAYFCASSPVGGNNEQFFGPGTRLTVL.

As DNA, the CDR3 is TGTGCCAGCAGTGAAGGGGGACAGTACACTGAAGCTTTCTTT. Translation gives CASSEGGQYTEAFF. The J gene is TRBJ1-1, the V gene TRBV28, with 7 bases matching TRBD1. V shed 5 bases and J 3 bases; nucleotides not matched to a gene: 6. There are 14 residues in the CDR3. CDR1 MDHEN and CDR2 SYDVKM come from the germline V gene.

The chain has TRBV18 and TRBJ2-6; 12 bases agree with TRBD1. The V gene's germline CDR1 is KGHSH and CDR2 LQKENI. V lost 0 bases to trimming and J lost 2 bases; unmatched junction nucleotides: 2. The CDR3 runs to 18 residues. The CDR3 nucleotides are TGTGCCAGCTCACCACCGGGACAGGGGGCAGCTGGGGCCAACGTCCTGACTTTC. Its protein product is CASSPPGQGAAGANVLTF. The entire variable domain, with the rest obtained from reference TRBV18 and TRBJ2-6, is as follows: NAGVMQNPRHLVRRRGQEARLRCSPMKGHSHVYWYRQLPEEGLKFMVYLQKENIIDESGMPKERFSAEFPKEGPSILRIQQVVRGDSAAYFCASSPPGQGAAGANVLTFGAGSRLTVL.

The chain joins TRBV10-3 to TRBJ2-7, with 9 bases matching TRBD2. The CDR3 has 16 amino acids. V shed 4 bases and J 2 bases; nucleotides not matched to a gene: 9. CDR1 is ENHRY and CDR2 is SYGVKD in the germline V gene. CDR3 nucleotide sequence: TGTGCCATCAGTGGCTACTCTATAGCGGGGGCCTACGAGCAGTACTTC. Encoded protein: CAISGYSIAGAYEQYF.

The chain joins TRBV6-4 to TRBJ2-3, with TRBD1 matching 8 bases. The CDR3 sequence is 14 residues long. Germline-derived CDR1 and CDR2 are MRHNA and SNTAGT. After removal of 0 bases from V and 4 bases from J, the junction contained 0 bases not matched to a gene. This CDR3 reads CASSDSTGADTQYF. The CDR3 region has the DNA TGTGCCAGCAGTGACTCGACAGGGGCAGATACGCAGTATTTT.

The chain couples TRBV10-1 to TRBJ2-3; 7 nucleotides align to TRBD2. Looked up from germline, CDR1 is WNHNN and CDR2 is SYGVQD (reference sequence). V dropped 2 bases and J dropped 4; count of bases not matched to a gene: 12. This CDR3 is 17 amino acids long. Here the CDR3 DNA reads TGCGCCAGCAGTGAGGATCGCGGGAGAGAAAGGCCAGATACGCAGTATTTT. This encodes CASSEDRGRERPDTQYF.

The V call is TRBV5-1, the J call TRBJ1-1, with D uncertain. The CDR3 extends over 13 amino acids. V was pared by 5 bases and J by 0 bases, with 8 bases between. Germline-derived CDR1 and CDR2 are SGHRS and YFSETQ. CDR3 protein: CASRSQMNTEAFF. DNA of the CDR3: TGCGCCAGCAGGTCACAGATGAACACTGAAGCTTTCTTT.

CDR3: CASSVAQTLRYSPLHF. Here the CDR3 DNA reads TGTGCCAGCAGCGTAGCTCAAACCCTTCGGTATTCACCCCTCCACTTT. The chain carries TRBV9 and TRBJ1-6; D call uncertain. Per the germline V gene, CDR1 is SGDLS and CDR2 is YYNGEE. Trimming removed 0 bases from V and 8 bases from J, with 15 bases in between. The CDR3 runs 16 residues.

The chain joins TRBV5-1 to TRBJ2-1, with TRBD2 matching over 9 bases. With 6 bases clipped from V and 6 bases from J, the junction kept 13 bases outside the gene matches. The CDR3 sequence is 16 residues long. Germline loops: CDR1 SGHRS, CDR2 YFSETQ. CDR3 coding DNA: TGCGCCAGCATCACCTCCCCGGGACTAGCCTTCAATGAGCAGTTCTTC. Translation: CASITSPGLAFNEQFF.

V usage is TRBV7-9 and J usage is TRBJ2-7; maybe TRBD1 (5 bases). This CDR3 contains 12 residues. Per the germline V gene, CDR1 is SEHNR and CDR2 is FQNEAQ (reference sequence). The V end was cut by 2 bases, the J end by 7 bases, with 9 bases between. As DNA, the CDR3 is TGTGCCAGCAGCTTATCAGGGATGGAGCAGTACTTC. Protein sequence: CASSLSGMEQYF.

This clone was seen just once. This chain uses TRBV6-5 with TRBJ2-5; TRBD2 agrees at 8 bases. Germline V gives CDR1 MNHEY, CDR2 SVGAGI. V gave up 2 bases and J gave up 5 bases; unmatched junction bases: 10. CDR3 length: 16 residues. Here the CDR3 reads CASSYLAGPTRETQYF. CDR3 sequence (DNA): TGTGCCAGCAGTTACCTAGCGGGTCCTACTAGGGAGACCCAGTACTTC.

The chain recombines TRBV19 with TRBJ1-5; no definite D call. This CDR3 has 13 amino acids. The germline V gene encodes CDR1 LNHDA and CDR2 SQIVND (reference sequence). Trimming took off 7 bases at V and 4 bases at J, with 11 bases between the two ends. CDR3 coding DNA: TGTGCCAGTACAGGCAGCCTAAATCAGCCCCAGCATTTT. Its protein is CASTGSLNQPQHF.

This chain uses TRBV9 with TRBJ2-7, with a weak D call TRBD2 (5 bases). Trimming took off 3 bases at V and 2 bases at J, with 12 bases between the two ends. Germline CDR1 SGDLS, CDR2 YYNGEE. This CDR3 has 14 amino acids. CDR3 coding DNA: TGTGCCAGCAGCGCACTGGACGGGACCTACGAGCAGTACTTC. It is translated as CASSALDGTYEQYF.

V and J are TRBV4-2 and TRBJ2-4; no clear D gene. The CDR3 totals 17 residues. Looked up from germline, CDR1 is LGHNA and CDR2 is YNFKEQ. The V end was cut by 3 bases, the J end by 0 bases, with 15 bases between. Written as DNA, the CDR3 is TGTGCCAGCAGCCACCTCTTTGACCCTAGAGCCAAAAACATTCAGTACTTC. The encoded protein is CASSHLFDPRAKNIQYF.

This chain joins TRBV28 and TRBJ1-1, with D hard to call. The V end lost 2 bases, the J end lost 8 bases, and 6 bases lay between the germline ends. The CDR3 is made up of 11 amino acids. The germline V gene encodes CDR1 MDHEN and CDR2 SYDVKM. The CDR3 nucleotides are TGTGCCAGCAGTTTAATTTCAGAAGCTTTCTTT. This translates into CASSLISEAFF.